The sequence of this TCR beta chain was determined in a study of blood T cell repertoires in COVID-19. Sequencing used immunoSEQ multiplex PCR; TCRdb keeps in-frame clones, though not all of them. The table shows 97,000 or so clones, with more than 75% occurring only once. The CDR3 is 16 residues long. CDR1 SGHRS and CDR2 YFSETQ come from the germline V gene. V shed 0 bases and J 1 base; nucleotides not matched to a gene: 5. This TCR came from a human donor in a cohort sampled during active COVID-19. The chain has TRBV5-1 and TRBJ2-3; TRBD2 matches 7 bases. Sequenced sample: peripheral blood. The CDR3 reads CASSLEAGRGTDTQYF. In nucleotides, the CDR3 is TGCGCCAGCAGCTTGGAAGCGGGAAGGGGCACAGATACGCAGTATTTT.